The T cell receptor beta chain described here comes from a study of regulatory T cells in long-lasting Graves disease. This clonotype has ten or more counts. Described time point: persistent/refractory GD, antithyroid drugs over 5 years with positive TRAb. With RNA extracted from PBMCs as input, the TCR library was made. Building the TCR beta libraries relied on iRepertoire HTBI primers, and CDR3 regions underwent Arm-PCR. One entry per CDR3 protein, called by TCRdb with MiXCR from the multiplex PCR reads. The data hold around 450,000 distinct CDR3 sequences, with around a fifth observed a single time. The receptor was derived from a female donor with Graves disease. The sample in question was peripheral blood mononuclear cells (PBMCs), obtained when the disease was refractory, from a patient treated with antithyroid drugs.

CDR3 in amino acids: CASSLYGGSETQYF. The CDR3 nucleotides read TGTGCCAGCAGTTTATACGGGGGTTCGGAGACCCAGTACTTC. The chain links TRBV28 to TRBJ2-5; possibly TRBD2 for D (6 bases). Trimming pared 1 base from V and 5 bases from J, leaving 11 bases between. The CDR3 is 14 amino acids. CDR1 and CDR2 (germline): MDHEN, SYDVKM.